This record looks at one T cell receptor (beta chain) sequence and its context. Its antigen is still unknown. Only in-frame clones appear in the TCRdb table, and some are missing; sequencing was by immunoSEQ multiplex PCR. Here the sample spans more than 20,000 clones, roughly 97% being singletons. This entry belongs to a study of cytomegalovirus exposure and HLA in healthy donors. Overall study: It was reported in a later analysis that the same platform had been used for the 120 validation repertoires as for the approximately 670 first-cohort repertoires. Whole-study findings and limits: It was confirmed in vitro that a few of the CMV-associated chains were specific for CMV antigens. The investigators catalogued 180 or so TCR beta chains as cytomegalovirus-associated.

The CDR3 is 16 amino acids. CDR1 and CDR2 from the germline V gene are SGHNT and YENEEA. V was shortened by 7 bases and J by 2 bases, with 21 bases between the two germline ends. The specimen sequenced was PBMCs. The TCR sequence derives from a man aged 25 to 40 in good health and CMV-seropositive. The chain links TRBV11-3 to TRBJ2-7; possible D gene TRBD2, 5 bases. The DNA for the CDR3 is TGTGCCAGCATCTTTCTTACAATAGCGTTAACCTACGAGCAGTACTTC. It encodes CASIFLTIALTYEQYF.